The 13 T cell receptor beta chains in this list originate from one sample, sequenced in a study of blood T cell repertoires in COVID-19. TCRdb's table, derived via immunoSEQ multiplex PCR, lists solely in-frame clones and lacks some. Of 70,000 or so clones in the sample, about nine tenths were seen once. Input material: peripheral blood. These receptors all stem from a man between 50 and 59 years old with active COVID-19.

The chain carries TRBV13 and TRBJ1-2; D ambiguous. In germline, CDR1 is PRHDT, CDR2 FYEKMQ (reference sequence). CDR3 length: 14 residues. V lost 7 bases and J lost 4, with 16 bases in between. The chain's CDR3 is CASTEGGSFYGYTF. For the CDR3, the DNA is TGTGCCAGCACTGAGGGAGGGAGCTTCTATGGCTACACCTTC.

This rearrangement joins TRBV27 to TRBJ2-1; no clear D gene. CDR3 length: 17 amino acids. The V end was cut by 7 bases, the J end by 0 bases, with 19 bases between. Germline-derived CDR1 and CDR2 are MNHEY and SMNVEV (reference sequence). CDR3 sequence (DNA): TGTGCCAGCAACTCAGCAGACCCTCGGAGCTCCTACAATGAGCAGTTCTTC. It yields the protein CASNSADPRSSYNEQFF.

This chain links TRBV7-9 with TRBJ2-2; unclear D gene. The germline CDR1 and CDR2 sequences are SEHNR and FQNEAQ (reference sequence). Trimming left V 3 bases short and J 6 bases short, with 11 bases between. The CDR3 totals 14 residues. In nucleotides, the CDR3 is TGTGCCAGCAGCTTTGGCAGGTACCCCGGGGAGCTGTTTTTT. Its translation is CASSFGRYPGELFF.

The CDR3 sequence is CAWSQTSGRGYEQYF. The DNA of the CDR3 is TGTGCCTGGAGCCAAACTAGCGGGAGAGGGTACGAGCAGTACTTC. This chain links TRBV30 with TRBJ2-7, with 11 positions matching TRBD2. The CDR3 extends over 15 amino acids. The germline CDR1 and CDR2 sequences are GTSNPN and SVGIG (reference sequence). J gave up 4 bases and V 3 bases, and 8 bases lay outside the gene matches.

The chain carries TRBV11-2 and TRBJ2-5; D might be TRBD1 (5 bases). Germline lookup yields CDR1 SGHAT and CDR2 FQNNGV. The V end lost 1 base, the J end lost 5 bases, and 14 bases lay between the germline ends. The CDR3 spans 15 residues. The CDR3 region has the DNA TGTGCCAGCAGCTTAGGATCAGGGTTCGGGGAGACCCAGTACTTC. Translating it yields CASSLGSGFGETQYF.

The CDR3 DNA follows: TGTGCCACCAGCAGACCCCTCGTTCCCGGGGAGCTGTTTTTT. This encodes CATSRPLVPGELFF. The chain combines TRBV15 with TRBJ2-2; D is uncertain. Trimming removed 2 bases at V and 6 bases at J, with 10 bases between. The CDR3 has 14 residues. Germline values: CDR1 LNHNV, CDR2 YYDKDF (reference sequence).

This clone has only a few counts. The CDR3 DNA follows: TGCGCCAGCAGCTTGGAAGGGACAGGGACTGGAAACACCATATATTTT. Translating it yields CASSLEGTGTGNTIYF. The chain combines TRBV5-1 with TRBJ1-3; 9 bases are a match to TRBD1. After removal of 0 bases from V and 2 bases from J, the junction contained 3 bases not matched to a gene. The CDR3 runs 16 residues. Germline-derived CDR1 and CDR2 are SGHRS and YFSETQ. Together with reference TRBV5-1 and TRBJ1-3, the CDR3 gives the full variable domain: KAGVTQTPRYLIKTRGQQVTLSCSPISGHRSVSWYQQTPGQGLQFLFEYFSETQRNKGNFPGRFSGRQFSNSRSEMNVSTLELGDSALYLCASSLEGTGTGNTIYFGEGSWLTVV.

The CDR3: CASSPNVQGMGTEAFF. CDR3 DNA sequence: TGTGCCAGCTCACCAAATGTTCAGGGAATGGGCACTGAAGCTTTCTTT. The V call is TRBV18, the J call TRBJ1-1, with D tentatively TRBD1 (5 bases). Trimming pared 2 bases from V and 4 bases from J, leaving 17 bases between. The CDR3 is 16 amino acids. CDR1 and CDR2 (germline): KGHSH, LQKENI. Supplemented by reference TRBV18 and TRBJ1-1, the full variable domain reads NAGVMQNPRHLVRRRGQEARLRCSPMKGHSHVYWYRQLPEEGLKFMVYLQKENIIDESGMPKERFSAEFPKEGPSILRIQQVVRGDSAAYFCASSPNVQGMGTEAFFGQGTRLTVV.

The chain has TRBV6-5 and TRBJ2-1; the match to TRBD2 covers 7 bases. CDR3 length equals 14 residues. From germline, CDR1 is MNHEY and CDR2 SVGAGI. Trimming removed 7 bases from V and 4 bases from J; junction bases left unmatched: 7. DNA for the CDR3: TGTGCCAGCACGAGCGGGATTCGGTACAATGAGCAGTTCTTC. It encodes CASTSGIRYNEQFF.

The chain recombines TRBV20-1 with TRBJ2-3; D is ambiguous. Germline CDR1 and CDR2: DFQATT and SNEGSKA (reference sequence). The CDR3 is 10 amino acids. V was pared by 1 base and J by 6 bases, with 2 bases between. The CDR3 is CSARADTQYF. The DNA of the CDR3 is TGCAGTGCTAGAGCGGATACGCAGTATTTT.

The chain uses TRBV3-1 (or the pseudogene TRBV3-2) and TRBJ2-1, with 9 bases lining up with TRBD1. Germline CDR1 is LGHDT and CDR2 is YNNKEL (reference sequence). The CDR3 extends over 16 amino acids. The V and J ends lost 4 bases and 4 bases, in that order; junction bases with no gene match: 8. The CDR3, as DNA: TGTGCCAGCAGCCCCGGGGGAGGGACAGGGTACAATGAGCAGTTCTTC. Translation: CASSPGGGTGYNEQFF.

The genes are TRBV2 and TRBJ1-1; tentatively, D is TRBD1 (5 bases). With 8 bases removed from V and 11 bases from J, the gap between germline ends came to 15 bases. The CDR3 covers 11 residues. Germline values: CDR1 SNHLY, CDR2 FYNNEI. The CDR3 coding sequence is TGTGCCAGCGGCCCGGGGGTTGGGGCTTTCTTT. Its protein product is CASGPGVGAFF. Combining the CDR3 with reference TRBV2 and TRBJ1-1 gives the whole variable domain EPEVTQTPSHQVTQMGQEVILRCVPISNHLYFYWYRQILGQKVEFLVSFYNNEISEKSEIFDDQFSVERPDGSNFTLKIRSTKLEDSAMYFCASGPGVGAFFGQGTRLTVV.

The table lists this clone with a count of one. V and J are TRBV20-1 and TRBJ2-5; weak D call: TRBD2 (5 bases). The CDR3 is made up of 11 amino acids. Germline CDR1 and CDR2: DFQATT and SNEGSKA (reference sequence). V was cut by 5 bases and J by 4 bases, with 8 bases left in between. CDR3: CSALGRETQYF. The CDR3 bases are TGCAGTGCTCTAGGGAGAGAGACCCAGTACTTC.